Listed below are T cell receptor beta chains from one sample, sequenced in a study of T cell repertoires in cytomegalovirus infection. TCRdb itself ran the reads through MiXCR, one entry per CDR3 protein. The table records 200,000 to 300,000 distinct CDR3 sequences, about 12% of them present only once. The sequencing sample was made of PBMCs. The receptor source for this set is a human donor in good health (CMV status not recorded). Some clones in this sample may be carry-over from other donors' samples. Both conserved end residues are part of each CDR3. The D gene is left open where the match is weak. Clone size, where shown, is once, few, many, or a class for clones that have expanded.

clone size: few; J gene: TRBJ2-1; D gene: .; V gene: TRBV14; CDR3 protein: CASSQELLTFYNEQFF
clone size: .; J gene: TRBJ1-2; D gene: .; V gene: TRBV12-3/TRBV12-4; CDR3 protein: CASSLRSAGNGYTF
clone size: many; J gene: TRBJ2-7; D gene: .; V gene: TRBV7-6; CDR3 protein: CASSERPTGFPYEQYF
clone size: many; J gene: TRBJ2-7; D gene: TRBD1; V gene: TRBV7-2; CDR3 protein: CASSPLGDRGREQYF
clone size: few; J gene: TRBJ2-7; D gene: .; V gene: TRBV28; CDR3 protein: CASSLGRGPAYEQYF
clone size: few; J gene: TRBJ2-7; D gene: TRBD2; V gene: TRBV2; CDR3 protein: CASSTVGRGSEQYF
clone size: .; J gene: TRBJ1-1; D gene: TRBD1; V gene: TRBV6-1; CDR3 protein: CASSTPPGTGNTEAFF
clone size: .; J gene: TRBJ1-1; D gene: .; V gene: TRBV19; CDR3 protein: CASSPRGSTEAFF
clone size: .; J gene: TRBJ2-1; D gene: TRBD1; V gene: TRBV4-1; CDR3 protein: CASSQAPTGALYNEQFF
clone size: .; J gene: TRBJ1-2; D gene: .; V gene: TRBV28; CDR3 protein: CASSLLRGYTF
clone size: few; J gene: TRBJ1-1; D gene: .; V gene: TRBV29-1; CDR3 protein: CSVSREGGAFF
clone size: many; J gene: TRBJ1-1; D gene: .; V gene: TRBV28; CDR3 protein: CALGGSDMNTEAFF
clone size: .; J gene: TRBJ2-3; D gene: .; V gene: TRBV7-9; CDR3 protein: CASSTNRDSQGPDTQYF
clone size: many; J gene: TRBJ1-1; D gene: .; V gene: TRBV2; CDR3 protein: CASRTDSLNTEAFF
clone size: .; J gene: TRBJ2-5; D gene: TRBD1; V gene: TRBV5-1; CDR3 protein: CASSPGQGAMGETQYF
clone size: .; J gene: TRBJ1-2; D gene: TRBD1; V gene: TRBV19; CDR3 protein: CASSMTGQGYYGYTF
clone size: many; J gene: TRBJ1-1; D gene: .; V gene: TRBV7-8; CDR3 protein: CASSLARSGLEAFF
clone size: many; J gene: TRBJ2-1; D gene: .; V gene: TRBV11-3; CDR3 protein: CASSLRSQIYNEQFF
clone size: many; J gene: TRBJ2-7; D gene: TRBD1; V gene: TRBV11-2; CDR3 protein: CASSFSDGTVYEQYF
clone size: few; J gene: TRBJ2-2; D gene: .; V gene: TRBV19; CDR3 protein: CASGQVPNTGELFF
clone size: many; J gene: TRBJ1-1; D gene: .; V gene: TRBV12-3/TRBV12-4; CDR3 protein: CASNRELGTAFF
clone size: many; J gene: TRBJ2-7; D gene: .; V gene: TRBV7-2; CDR3 protein: CASSLAIPYEQYF
clone size: many; J gene: TRBJ1-1; D gene: TRBD1; V gene: TRBV6-2/TRBV6-3; CDR3 protein: CASSGDRVTEAFF
clone size: many; J gene: TRBJ2-1; D gene: TRBD2; V gene: TRBV7-2; CDR3 protein: CASSLLAGGKNEQFF
clone size: few; J gene: TRBJ1-1; D gene: .; V gene: TRBV5-6; CDR3 protein: CASSSNDRENTEAFF
clone size: .; J gene: TRBJ1-1; D gene: .; V gene: TRBV19; CDR3 protein: CASSFSGIGEAFF
clone size: many; J gene: TRBJ2-2; D gene: TRBD2; V gene: TRBV12-3/TRBV12-4; CDR3 protein: CATRLAANTGELFF
clone size: few; J gene: TRBJ2-2; D gene: TRBD2; V gene: TRBV19; CDR3 protein: CASSIPSGTAGELFF
clone size: few; J gene: TRBJ2-2; D gene: TRBD2; V gene: TRBV3-1; CDR3 protein: CASSQVLAGYTGELFF
clone size: many; J gene: TRBJ2-1; D gene: .; V gene: TRBV10-3; CDR3 protein: CAISESKEEQFF
clone size: .; J gene: TRBJ2-4; D gene: TRBD1; V gene: TRBV6-2/TRBV6-3; CDR3 protein: CASSYEKTGGAYIQYF
clone size: .; J gene: TRBJ2-7; D gene: .; V gene: TRBV6-2/TRBV6-3; CDR3 protein: CASSYPPFIEQYF
clone size: many; J gene: TRBJ2-5; D gene: .; V gene: TRBV7-2; CDR3 protein: CASSLADGQETQYF
clone size: few; J gene: TRBJ2-7; D gene: .; V gene: TRBV4-3; CDR3 protein: CASSQVGRGNSYEQYF
clone size: many; J gene: TRBJ2-1; D gene: TRBD2; V gene: TRBV28; CDR3 protein: CASVGLAHYNEQFF
clone size: .; J gene: TRBJ2-3; D gene: TRBD2; V gene: TRBV6-4; CDR3 protein: CASSDGTSGADTQYF
clone size: few; J gene: TRBJ1-1; D gene: TRBD1; V gene: TRBV29-1; CDR3 protein: CSAGDRVDTEAFF
clone size: few; J gene: TRBJ2-3; D gene: TRBD2; V gene: TRBV29-1; CDR3 protein: CSATGGTRTDTQYF
clone size: many; J gene: TRBJ1-2; D gene: TRBD1; V gene: TRBV7-2; CDR3 protein: CASSLGPGQGGYGYTF
clone size: many; J gene: TRBJ2-5; D gene: .; V gene: TRBV7-2; CDR3 protein: CASSSIGETQYF
clone size: .; J gene: TRBJ2-6; D gene: .; V gene: TRBV28; CDR3 protein: CASSLPASSLTF
clone size: few; J gene: TRBJ2-7; D gene: TRBD1; V gene: TRBV27; CDR3 protein: CASSSSGTGAKTLLLGQYF
clone size: many; J gene: TRBJ1-5; D gene: .; V gene: TRBV7-8; CDR3 protein: CASSLAPPGGNQPQHF
clone size: many; J gene: TRBJ2-3; D gene: TRBD1; V gene: TRBV7-2; CDR3 protein: CASSLIGGQGTDTQYF
clone size: few; J gene: TRBJ2-3; D gene: .; V gene: TRBV28; CDR3 protein: CASTTPGNPRGDTQYF
clone size: few; J gene: TRBJ2-6; D gene: .; V gene: TRBV5-6; CDR3 protein: CASSFGDSGANVLTF
clone size: few; J gene: TRBJ1-5; D gene: .; V gene: TRBV19; CDR3 protein: CASSTARDQPQHF
clone size: many; J gene: TRBJ1-1; D gene: .; V gene: TRBV7-2; CDR3 protein: CASSPKINTEAFF
clone size: many; J gene: TRBJ1-1; D gene: .; V gene: TRBV7-2; CDR3 protein: CASSPGPFNTEAFF
clone size: many; J gene: TRBJ2-1; D gene: TRBD1; V gene: TRBV29-1; CDR3 protein: CSVEEGQGSSYNEQFF
clone size: few; J gene: TRBJ2-3; D gene: TRBD2; V gene: TRBV5-4; CDR3 protein: CASSRSRGGGAFTDTQYF
clone size: .; J gene: TRBJ2-1; D gene: TRBD1; V gene: TRBV6-5; CDR3 protein: CASRPGQEIYNEQFF
clone size: many; J gene: TRBJ2-3; D gene: .; V gene: TRBV7-2; CDR3 protein: CASSPYTDTQYF
clone size: many; J gene: TRBJ2-7; D gene: TRBD2; V gene: TRBV7-2; CDR3 protein: CASSSRGTSREQYF